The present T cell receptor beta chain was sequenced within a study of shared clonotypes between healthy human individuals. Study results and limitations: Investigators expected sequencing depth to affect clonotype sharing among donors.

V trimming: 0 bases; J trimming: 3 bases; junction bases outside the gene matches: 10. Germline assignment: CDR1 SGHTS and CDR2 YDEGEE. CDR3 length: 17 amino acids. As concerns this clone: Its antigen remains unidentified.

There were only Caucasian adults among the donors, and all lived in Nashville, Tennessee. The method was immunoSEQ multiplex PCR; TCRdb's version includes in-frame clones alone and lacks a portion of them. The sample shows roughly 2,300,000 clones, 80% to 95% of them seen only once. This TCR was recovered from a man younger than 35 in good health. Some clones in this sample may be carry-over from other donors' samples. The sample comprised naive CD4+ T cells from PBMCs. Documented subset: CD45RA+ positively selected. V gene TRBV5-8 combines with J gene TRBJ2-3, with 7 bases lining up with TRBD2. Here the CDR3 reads CASSLVAGGRSTDTQYF. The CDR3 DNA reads TGTGCCAGCAGCTTGGTGGCGGGCGGGAGATCAACAGATACGCAGTATTTT. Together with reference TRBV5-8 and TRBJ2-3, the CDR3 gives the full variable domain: EAGVTQSPTHLIKTRGQQATLRCSPISGHTSVYWYQQALGLGLQFLLWYDEGEERNRGNFPPRFSGRQFPNYSSELNVNALELEDSALYLCASSLVAGGRSTDTQYFGPGTRLTVL.